Sequencing of this T cell receptor (beta chain) was carried out in a study of blood T cell repertoires in COVID-19. Looking at the study overall: Samples taken during acute and convalescent COVID-19 were collected in the United States, Italy and Spain.

Profiling relied on immunoSEQ multiplex PCR, and the TCRdb table lists in-frame clones only, not all of them. In the table there are about 150,000 clones, around 84% of which are singletons. The sequenced material came from peripheral blood. The clonotype was recovered from a woman aged 45-60 years with acute or convalescent COVID-19.

Here the CDR3 reads CSASEGGYTDTQYF. The CDR3 DNA reads TGCAGTGCTAGTGAGGGGGGATACACAGATACGCAGTATTTT. The genes are TRBV20-1 and TRBJ2-3; D tentatively fits TRBD1 or TRBD2 (6 bases each). The germline V gene encodes CDR1 DFQATT and CDR2 SNEGSKA (reference sequence). The CDR3 length is 14 residues. The V gene lost 3 bases and the J gene lost 2 bases, with 12 bases spanning the gap.